Below, 21 T cell receptor beta chains from the same sample are listed, as sequenced in a study of cytomegalovirus exposure and HLA in healthy donors. PCR involved 60 Vbeta and 13 Jbeta primers. TCRdb's copy holds only in-frame clones and misses some; the assay was immunoSEQ multiplex PCR. The table records about 120,000 clones, around 76% of them present only once. The specimen sequenced was PBMCs. The receptor source for this set is a man over 45 in good health and CMV-seropositive.

This chain uses TRBV9 with TRBJ2-3; 7 bases map to TRBD1. Germline CDR1 and CDR2: SGDLS and YYNGEE. Trimming at V came to 1 base and at J to 2 bases, leaving 4 bases not matched to a gene. The CDR3 has 15 amino acids. The CDR3 coding sequence is TGTGCCAGCAGCGTAACAGGGGCTGTCACAGATACGCAGTATTTT. Protein: CASSVTGAVTDTQYF.

In this sample, this clone turned up a few times. The V gene is TRBV6-1, the J gene TRBJ2-1; a weak D match, TRBD2 (5 bases). The V and J ends lost 3 bases and 0 bases respectively, with 9 bases between them. CDR1 MNHNS and CDR2 SASEGT come from the germline V gene. This CDR3 region has 15 residues. DNA of the CDR3: TGTGCCAGCAGTGAGCTAGCAGCCTCCTACAATGAGCAGTTCTTC. It specifies CASSELAASYNEQFF.

This clone has only one observation. V usage is TRBV7-6 and J usage is TRBJ2-5, with 7 bases that match TRBD1. The CDR3 sequence is 15 residues long. Germline trimming cut 0 bases from V and 1 base from J; bases unmatched to any gene: 2. CDR1 and CDR2 from the germline V gene are SGHVS and FNYEAQ. The CDR3 here is CASSLAWTGQETQYF. CDR3 nucleotide sequence: TGTGCCAGCAGCTTAGCGTGGACAGGCCAAGAGACCCAGTACTTC.

The rearrangement uses TRBV9 and TRBJ2-7, with D perhaps matching TRBD1 (5 bases). The V end was cut by 3 bases, the J end by 1 base, with 8 bases between. This CDR3 is 13 amino acids long. Germline V gene sequence: CDR1 SGDLS, CDR2 YYNGEE. The CDR3 loop is CASSGQLSYEQYF. In DNA, the CDR3 is TGTGCCAGCAGCGGACAGCTTTCCTACGAGCAGTACTTC.

The genes are TRBV19 and TRBJ2-7, with TRBD1 matching 9 bases. The germline V gene encodes CDR1 LNHDA and CDR2 SQIVND (reference sequence). V lost 3 bases, J lost 6 bases, and 6 bases stayed unmatched. The CDR3 is made up of 14 amino acids. The CDR3 DNA follows: TGTGCCAGTAGTATCGGGACAGGGTTAAGCGAGCAGTACTTC. Protein: CASSIGTGLSEQYF. The variable domain in full, completed from reference TRBV19 and TRBJ2-7, reads DGGITQSPKYLFRKEGQNVTLSCEQNLNHDAMYWYRQDPGQGLRLIYYSQIVNDFQKGDIAEGYSVSREKKESFPLTVTSAQKNPTAFYLCASSIGTGLSEQYFGPGTRLTVT.

The V and J genes are TRBV2 and TRBJ2-3; D not resolved. The CDR3 covers 14 residues. Deletions cut 1 base from V and 1 base from J, with 6 bases between. In germline, CDR1 is SNHLY, CDR2 FYNNEI. The CDR3 DNA reads TGTGCCAGCAGTGAAGTACGGGGCACAGATACGCAGTATTTT. It yields the protein CASSEVRGTDTQYF.

This rearrangement joins TRBV7-2 to TRBJ1-1; D is perhaps TRBD1 (5 bases). Per the germline V gene, CDR1 is SGHTA and CDR2 is FQGNSA. This CDR3 region has 17 residues. Trimming stripped 1 base from V and 1 base from J, with 16 bases between. CDR3 nucleotide sequence: TGTGCCAGCAGCTTAGGGGGTGGGAGGGGCCAGAACACTGAAGCTTTCTTT. Protein product: CASSLGGGRGQNTEAFF.

This sequence joins TRBV14 and TRBJ2-3; 7 nucleotides agree with TRBD2. The V gene's germline CDR1 is SGHDN and CDR2 FVKESK. The length of the CDR3 is 18 residues. J was trimmed by 3 bases and V by 5 bases; bases with no gene match: 17. Here the CDR3 reads CASSLREGLFLGTDTQYF. The CDR3 DNA sequence: TGTGCCAGCAGCTTAAGGGAGGGGCTCTTCCTGGGGACAGATACGCAGTATTTT.

This chain uses TRBV6-5 with TRBJ1-2, with no clear D. Trimming removed 5 bases from V and 3 bases from J, with 13 bases in between. The CDR3 is 14 amino acids. Germline V gene data show CDR1 as MNHEY and CDR2 as SVGAGI. In nucleotides, the CDR3 is TGTGCCAGCAGTGCCCCAGGATTTCACTATGGCTACACCTTC. Protein product: CASSAPGFHYGYTF.

The chain carries TRBV9 and TRBJ2-3; D gene unclear. Between the trimmed V and J ends, which lost 0 bases and 1 base, there was a span of 9 bases. Germline V gene data show CDR1 as SGDLS and CDR2 as YYNGEE. The CDR3 loop spans 15 amino acids. CDR3 DNA: TGTGCCAGCAGCGTAGGTGGCAGTGGCACAGATACGCAGTATTTT. This sequence encodes CASSVGGSGTDTQYF. The full variable domain, its missing parts supplied by reference TRBV9 and TRBJ2-3, is DSGVTQTPKHLITATGQRVTLRCSPRSGDLSVYWYQQSLDQGLQFLIQYYNGEERAKGNILERFSAQQFPDLHSELNLSSLELGDSALYFCASSVGGSGTDTQYFGPGTRLTVL.

The chain's CDR3 is CASTPPGVGNQPQHF. Here the CDR3 DNA reads TGTGCCAGCACCCCCCCCGGGGTTGGCAATCAGCCCCAGCATTTT. The chain joins TRBV6-1 to TRBJ1-5, with no clear D. Trimming stripped 7 bases from V and 2 bases from J, with 15 bases between. Germline values: CDR1 MNHNS, CDR2 SASEGT. CDR3 length equals 15 residues.

This clone was picked up a small number of times. V gene TRBV2 combines with J gene TRBJ2-3; TRBD1 agrees at 10 bases. Looked up from germline, CDR1 is SNHLY and CDR2 is FYNNEI. J was trimmed by 4 bases and V by 3 bases; bases with no gene match: 4. The CDR3 loop spans 15 amino acids. The CDR3 sequence is CASSEPGQGSDTQYF. The CDR3 nucleotides read TGTGCCAGCAGTGAGCCGGGACAGGGGTCAGATACGCAGTATTTT.

The chain carries TRBV5-1 and TRBJ2-3; 9 bases align to TRBD2. The CDR3 contains 15 residues. V shed 7 bases, J shed 6 bases, and the junction held 12 bases outside the gene matches. CDR1 and CDR2 from the germline V gene are SGHRS and YFSETQ. CDR3 region: CASARLAGDLDTQYF. The DNA for the CDR3 is TGCGCCAGCGCACGATTAGCGGGGGATTTGGATACGCAGTATTTT.

V is TRBV13 and J is TRBJ2-7; 7 bases map to TRBD1. CDR3 length: 14 amino acids. CDR1 is PRHDT and CDR2 is FYEKMQ in the germline V gene (reference sequence). J gave up 1 base and V 5 bases, and 5 bases lay outside the gene matches. Written as DNA, the CDR3 is TGTGCCAGCAGCAAACAGGGGAATTCCTACGAGCAGTACTTC. This sequence encodes CASSKQGNSYEQYF. The full variable domain, rest sourced from reference TRBV13 and TRBJ2-7, is AAGVIQSPRHLIKEKRETATLKCYPIPRHDTVYWYQQGPGQDPQFLISFYEKMQSDKGSIPDRFSAQQFSDYHSELNMSSLELGDSALYFCASSKQGNSYEQYFGPGTRLTVT.

In this sample, this clone turned up a few times. The chain recombines TRBV6-5 with TRBJ2-1; D is perhaps TRBD2 (6 bases). This CDR3 has 11 amino acids. V was clipped by 8 bases and J by 14 bases, with 16 bases between them. Germline V gene lookup returns CDR1 MNHEY and CDR2 SVGAGI. The CDR3 is CASGGRTREFF. The CDR3 DNA reads as TGTGCCAGCGGGGGGAGGACGCGAGAGTTCTTC.

The chain employs TRBV11-3 and TRBJ1-2; 8 positions agree with TRBD1. There are 13 residues in the CDR3. V lost 1 base to trimming and J lost 11 bases; unmatched junction nucleotides: 6. The germline gives CDR1 SGHNT, CDR2 YENEEA. CDR3 residues: CASSLGPDRGYTF. For the CDR3, the DNA is TGTGCCAGCAGCTTAGGCCCAGACAGGGGTTACACCTTC.

This clone was observed a few times. The V and J genes are TRBV11-2 and TRBJ2-7, with TRBD2 matching 7 bases. The CDR3 length is 18 residues. Germline V gene sequence: CDR1 SGHAT, CDR2 FQNNGV. With V trimmed by 4 bases and J by 4 bases, 19 bases remained unmatched. CDR3 amino acids: CASSSEFPGTTPFYEQYF. CDR3 coding DNA: TGTGCCAGCAGCTCTGAATTCCCCGGGACTACCCCTTTTTACGAGCAGTACTTC.

This chain connects TRBV5-4 to TRBJ2-1; 9 bases are shared with TRBD1. This CDR3 has 13 amino acids. The V gene's germline CDR1 is SGHNT and CDR2 YYREEE (reference sequence). Losses at the gene ends were 0 bases for V and 8 bases for J; bases not matched to a gene: 0. CDR3 nucleotides: TGTGCCAGCAGCTTGGGGGACAGGGATGAGCAGTTCTTC. Translated, it gives CASSLGDRDEQFF.

The rearrangement uses TRBV15 and TRBJ2-3, with 14 positions matching TRBD2. This CDR3 spans 16 amino acids. Germline CDR1 LNHNV, CDR2 YYDKDF (reference sequence). Losses at the gene ends were 1 base for V and 10 bases for J; bases not matched to a gene: 7. In DNA, the CDR3 is TGTGCCACCAGCAGAGTTTACGGGACTAGCGGGAGTGCGCAGTATTTT. Amino acids: CATSRVYGTSGSAQYF.

The chain uses TRBV21-1 and TRBJ2-1; TRBD2 is the table's D call and was not checked against the DNA. TRBV21-1 is given as a pseudogene. This CDR3 comprises 17 residues. Here the CDR3 DNA reads TGTGCCAGCAGCAAAAGAGGAGCGGGACCTCTCCTCAATGAGCAGTTCTTC. Amino acids: CASSKRGAGPLLNEQFF.

In its sample, this clone was seen a few times. CDR3 DNA: TGCGCCAGCAGGGTTACTAGCGGGAGGGCCAATGAGCAGTTCTTC. Translation gives CASRVTSGRANEQFF. The chain joins TRBV10-2 to TRBJ2-1, with 13 positions matching TRBD2. The CDR3 runs 15 residues. CDR1 WSHSY and CDR2 SAAADI come from the germline V gene. Germline trimming cut 6 bases from V and 6 bases from J; bases unmatched to any gene: 5.